This TCR beta chain was obtained from a study of shared clonotypes between healthy human individuals. Study at large: The study used three CD4 naive, three CD4 memory, two CD8 naive and one CD8 memory plate per donor.

A remark on this clone: Its antigen remains unidentified.

Assay used: immunoSEQ multiplex PCR; TCRdb lists only in-frame clones, some missing. The sample has 740,000 or so clones; less than 80% are singletons. Study conclusions and caveats: Sequencing of the sorted subsets was shown by rarefaction to be incomplete despite large depth. How much donors shared clonotypes was expected to be affected by sequencing depth.

The receptor was isolated from a woman in her thirties in good health. The sequenced sample consisted of memory CD4+ T cells sorted from blood. Subset defined: CD45RA-negative fraction.

CDR3 sequence reads: CASSLQTQKNTEAFF. CDR3 DNA: TGTGCCAGCAGCTTACAGACACAGAAGAACACTGAAGCTTTCTTT. The chain employs TRBV11-2 and TRBJ1-1; the D is unclear. Trimming cost V 2 bases and J 1 base, with 11 bases left between them. The CDR3 length is 15 residues. Per germline, CDR1 SGHAT and CDR2 FQNNGV.